The entry below gives a single T cell receptor (beta chain) sequence along with its context. The CDR3 length is 18 residues. Unmatched junction bases numbered 4, after V lost 1 base and J lost 0 bases. CDR1 and CDR2 from the germline V gene are SGHVS and FNYEAQ. These data are taken from a study of blood T cell repertoires in COVID-19. Assay: immunoSEQ multiplex PCR; the TCRdb copy retains only in-frame clones and omits some. In the table there are under 150,000 clones, about 88% of which are singletons. V gene TRBV7-6 combines with J gene TRBJ2-6; 9 bases align to TRBD2. The sequenced material came from PBMCs or T cells enriched from blood (not recorded which). This TCR was sampled from a woman in her forties or fifties who had recovered from COVID-19. CDR3 sequence: CASSLEVAGASGANVLTF. CDR3 DNA: TGTGCCAGCAGCTTAGAGGTAGCGGGGGCCTCTGGGGCCAACGTCCTGACTTTC. The variable domain in full, with the rest retrieved from reference TRBV7-6 and TRBJ2-6, is GAGVSQSPRYKVTKRGQDVALRCDPISGHVSLYWYRQALGQGPEFLTYFNYEAQQDKSGLPNDRFSAERPEGSISTLTIQRTEQRDSAMYRCASSLEVAGASGANVLTFGAGSRLTVL.